Given below is one TCR beta chain in context. Authors' methods: Counts of nucleated cells, estimated from reference gene primer amplification, were obtained. Profiled with immunoSEQ multiplex PCR; TCRdb holds only in-frame clones, not every one. That table furnishes V, J and clone size, whereas the DNA furnished D and trimming. The sample has 300,000 or so clones, roughly nine tenths seen once. The source of the sample is a study of blood T cell repertoires in COVID-19. Turning to the study itself: Researchers got acute and convalescent COVID-19 samples from the United States, Italy and Spain.

In assigning cohorts, the study relied on participant-reported clinical history. Two consecutive negative NP/OP PCR tests, clearance, or resolved symptoms defined Cohort 3 recovery. The clonotype comes from a woman aged 25 to 39 who had recovered from COVID-19. The sequenced sample consisted of PBMCs or T cells enriched from blood (not recorded which).

CDR3 coding DNA: TGTGCCAGCAGTTTATTCGGGACAGGGCCAGGTGAGCAGTACTTC. Translating it yields CASSLFGTGPGEQYF. V is TRBV28 and J is TRBJ2-7; TRBD1 aligns across 9 bases. The CDR3 totals 15 residues. Trimming cost V 1 base and J 7 bases; bases outside gene matches: 8. The germline CDR1 and CDR2 sequences are MDHEN and SYDVKM. Full variable domain (outside the CDR3, taken from reference TRBV28 and TRBJ2-7): DVKVTQSSRYLVKRTGEKVFLECVQDMDHENMFWYRQDPGLGLRLIYFSYDVKMKEKGDIPEGYSVSREKKERFSLILESASTNQTSMYLCASSLFGTGPGEQYFGPGTRLTVT.